The subject of this entry is one TCR beta chain. The antigen remains undetermined. This specimen belongs to a study of PD-1 blockade in classical Hodgkin lymphoma. CDR1 is KGHSH, CDR2 LQKENI, per germline. The CDR3 is made up of 14 amino acids. V lost 3 bases, J lost 5 bases, and 13 bases lay in between. The time point here: newly diagnosed, previously untreated cHL patient sample. Magnetic negative selection of thawed PBMCs was the method by which CD4+ T cells were purified. The study, taken as a whole, reports: The repertoire differences lack a defined cause, possibly disease activity or prior therapy.

The method was immunoSEQ multiplex PCR; TCRdb's version includes in-frame clones alone and lacks a portion of them. The sample yields around 30,000 clones, around 89% seen once. This chain links TRBV18 with TRBJ1-1; D is unclear. The sample was CD4+ T cells from blood. This TCR was sampled from a human donor with classical Hodgkin lymphoma. The CDR3 DNA follows: TGTGCCAGCTCACCCCGAGGGAGAGGTACTGAAGCTTTCTTT. Its protein is CASSPRGRGTEAFF.